The present TCR beta chain was sequenced within a study of blood T cell repertoires in COVID-19. Sequencing was performed with immunoSEQ multiplex PCR; in TCRdb, only in-frame clones are kept and a portion is missing. Of 300,000 or so clones listed, more than 80% were seen once; the top ten hold about 1.1%. Germline V gene sequence: CDR1 KGHSH, CDR2 LQKENI. The CDR3 totals 15 residues. V gave up 2 bases and J gave up 0 bases, with 8 bases separating them. This TCR was sampled from a woman aged 25-40 years who had recovered from COVID-19. The genes are TRBV18 and TRBJ1-3; TRBD1 is a possible D gene (6 bases). The sample consisted of PBMCs or T cells enriched from blood (not recorded which). The CDR3 DNA reads as TGTGCCAGCTCACCAACAGGGAGCTCTGGAAACACCATATATTTT. This sequence encodes CASSPTGSSGNTIYF.